A selection of T cell receptor beta chains follows, all from one sample in a study of blood T cell repertoires in COVID-19. Using immunoSEQ multiplex PCR, the repertoire was profiled, and TCRdb retains in-frame clones only, with some absent. In the table there are fewer than 250,000 clones, 80% to 85% of which are singletons. The sample taken for sequencing was PBMCs or T cells enriched from blood (not recorded which). These receptors came from a woman in her thirties or forties who had recovered from COVID-19. CDR3s include the opening cysteine and the closing phenylalanine or tryptophan. Fields, in order: clone size, V gene, J gene, D gene, CDR3 protein, CDR3 DNA. D genes are given only for firm matches. For some rows the clone size is stated as once, few or many, or as a class when expanded; others skip it.

NA	TRBV9	TRBJ1-4	TRBD1	CASSVEGAGGNEKLFF	TGTGCCAGCAGCGTCGAGGGGGCTGGAGGTAATGAAAAACTGTTTTTT
NA	TRBV6-4	TRBJ1-3	TRBD1	CASSGGTGGESGNTIYF	TGTGCCAGCAGTGGCGGGACAGGGGGCGAATCTGGAAACACCATATATTTT
NA	TRBV5-4	TRBJ1-1	NA	CASSPQAGVANTEAFF	TGTGCCAGCAGCCCCCAGGCGGGGGTTGCGAACACTGAAGCTTTCTTT
NA	TRBV28	TRBJ1-5	NA	CASSSSLDGNNQPQHF	TGTGCCAGCAGTTCTAGCCTGGACGGCAACAATCAGCCCCAGCATTTT
once	TRBV19	TRBJ1-4	NA	CASSPRTGTEKLFF	TGTGCCAGTAGTCCTCGTACCGGTACTGAAAAACTGTTTTTT
NA	TRBV5-1	TRBJ1-3	NA	CASSLEHSGNTIYF	TGCGCCAGCAGCTTGGAGCACTCTGGAAACACCATATATTTT
NA	TRBV4-1	TRBJ2-5	TRBD2	CASSSPGGVETQYF	TGCGCCAGCAGCTCCCCGGGGGGAGTGGAGACCCAGTACTTC
NA	TRBV19	TRBJ2-1	TRBD2	CASRGSGRHNEQFF	TGTGCCAGTCGGGGGAGCGGGAGGCACAATGAGCAGTTCTTC
NA	TRBV11-3	TRBJ2-3	TRBD2	CASSRSGGHRTDTQYF	TGTGCCAGCAGCCGTTCGGGGGGGCATCGGACAGATACGCAGTATTTT
NA	TRBV12-3/TRBV12-4	TRBJ1-2	TRBD1	CASSLTGGYGYTF	TGTGCCAGCAGCCTGACAGGGGGCTATGGCTACACCTTC
NA	TRBV5-6	TRBJ2-1	TRBD2	CASSLRLAASDEQFF	TGTGCCAGCAGCTTAAGACTAGCCGCATCGGATGAGCAGTTCTTC
NA	TRBV3-1/TRBV3-2	TRBJ2-2	NA	CASTKDSGVIVTGELFF	TGTGCCAGCACCAAAGATTCGGGAGTTATTGTAACCGGGGAGCTGTTTTTT
NA	TRBV11-2	TRBJ2-3	TRBD1	CASSLQGATDTQYF	TGTGCCAGCAGCCTCCAGGGGGCAACAGATACGCAGTATTTT
NA	TRBV18	TRBJ2-7	NA	CASSKYSDRAYEQYF	TGTGCCAGCTCCAAGTATTCGGACAGAGCCTACGAGCAGTACTTC
NA	TRBV7-9	TRBJ1-5	NA	CASSLAQISNQPQHF	TGTGCCAGCAGCTTAGCTCAGATTAGCAATCAGCCCCAGCATTTT
NA	TRBV4-1	TRBJ2-1	NA	CASSPRTDNNEQFF	TGCGCCAGCAGCCCACGGACAGACAACAATGAGCAGTTCTTC
NA	TRBV27	TRBJ2-3	TRBD2	CASSYSSGREADTQYF	TGTGCCAGCAGTTATTCTAGCGGGAGAGAGGCAGATACGCAGTATTTT
NA	TRBV27	TRBJ1-5	TRBD1	CASSPSGQGHQPQHF	TGTGCCAGCAGTCCTTCCGGACAGGGGCATCAGCCCCAGCATTTT
once	TRBV19	TRBJ1-3	NA	CASSMLRASGNTIYF	TGTGCCAGTAGTATGCTTCGAGCCTCTGGAAACACCATATATTTT
NA	TRBV7-9	TRBJ2-1	NA	CASSMRRGAASYNEQFF	TGTGCCAGCAGCATGAGACGGGGGGCAGCCTCCTACAATGAGCAGTTCTTC
NA	TRBV9	TRBJ2-1	NA	CASSLTSDEQFF	TGTGCCAGCAGTCTTACTAGTGATGAGCAGTTCTTC
NA	TRBV19	TRBJ2-7	TRBD2	CASSGGLAGSYEQYF	TGTGCCAGTAGTGGGGGACTAGCGGGATCCTACGAGCAGTACTTC
NA	TRBV6-5	TRBJ2-5	NA	CASTRQETQYF	TGTGCCAGCACGCGACAAGAGACCCAGTACTTC
NA	TRBV9	TRBJ2-1	TRBD2	CASSGGAGAYNEQFF	TGTGCCAGCAGCGGTGGGGCGGGAGCCTACAATGAGCAGTTCTTC
NA	TRBV28	TRBJ1-5	TRBD1	CASTGDSYQPQHF	TGTGCCAGCACCGGGGACAGTTATCAGCCCCAGCATTTT
NA	TRBV28	TRBJ2-6	NA	CASISRAGANVLTF	TGTGCCAGCATCTCCCGAGCTGGGGCCAACGTCCTGACTTTC
NA	TRBV2	TRBJ2-3	TRBD1	CASSGGQPPNTQYF	TGTGCCAGCAGTGGGGGACAGCCACCGAATACGCAGTATTTT
NA	TRBV3-1/TRBV3-2	TRBJ2-1	NA	CASSQRGGEQFF	TGTGCCAGCAGCCAAAGGGGAGGTGAGCAGTTCTTC
NA	TRBV27	TRBJ1-1	NA	CASSLSRNTEAFF	TGTGCCAGCAGTTTATCCCGGAACACTGAAGCTTTCTTT
NA	TRBV5-4	TRBJ2-3	TRBD2	CASTKSGGVSTDTQYF	TGTGCCAGCACCAAGAGCGGGGGAGTTAGCACAGATACGCAGTATTTT
NA	TRBV18	TRBJ2-1	NA	CASSPAGAHEQFF	TGTGCCAGCTCACCAGCGGGGGCACATGAGCAGTTCTTC
NA	TRBV6-2/TRBV6-3	TRBJ2-3	NA	CASSYGTTTDTQYF	TGTGCCAGCAGCTATGGGACAACCACAGATACGCAGTATTTT
many	TRBV6-5	TRBJ2-3	NA	CASKQISTDTQYF	TGTGCCAGCAAACAAATTAGCACAGATACGCAGTATTTT
NA	TRBV29-1	TRBJ2-7	TRBD1	CSVLGQGDEQYF	TGCAGCGTTCTTGGACAGGGTGACGAGCAGTACTTC
once	TRBV27	TRBJ1-5	TRBD1	CASSHSHGQGAYQPQHF	TGTGCCAGCAGCCACTCTCATGGACAGGGGGCATACCAGCCCCAGCATTTT
NA	TRBV7-3	TRBJ2-1	TRBD2	CASSPASGREGYNEQFF	TGTGCCAGCAGCCCCGCATCTGGGCGGGAGGGTTACAATGAGCAGTTCTTC
once	TRBV5-1	TRBJ2-3	TRBD2	CASSPNAAGATQYF	TGCGCCAGCAGTCCTAATGCAGCGGGAGCTACGCAGTATTTT